This is a list of T cell receptor beta chains from one sample in a study of T cell responses to AZD1222 COVID-19 vaccine. Produced via immunoSEQ multiplex PCR; TCRdb's table is partial and in-frame only. Altogether under 140,000 clones are present, roughly 92% being singletons, with the ten largest covering about 2.6%. The input for sequencing was peripheral blood, taken 28 days after the second AZD1222 dose. The source of these receptors is an adult who received the AZD1222 COVID-19 vaccine. Each CDR3 is given with its conserved first and last residue. A D gene is named only where the DNA matches it firmly. Rows give clone size only sometimes, using once, few, many, or a class for an expanded clone.

- | TRBJ1-5 | - | TRBV28 | TGTGCCAGCAGTTTAGGGGGGGCAGGGCCCAATCAGCCCCAGCATTTT | CASSLGGAGPNQPQHF
- | TRBJ2-7 | - | TRBV4-2 | TGTGCCAGCAGCCAAGTGACCGGGGAGCAGTACTTC | CASSQVTGEQYF
- | TRBJ1-1 | - | TRBV5-1 | TGCGCCAGCAGAACTTCTACAGGGAACACTGAAGCTTTCTTT | CASRTSTGNTEAFF
TRBD2 | TRBJ2-2 | few | TRBV7-9 | TGTGCCAGCAGCGCACTAGCGGCGGGCACCGGGGAGCTGTTTTTT | CASSALAAGTGELFF
- | TRBJ2-1 | - | TRBV6-5 | TGTGCCAGCAGTCCAGGGTACAATGAGCAGTTCTTC | CASSPGYNEQFF
- | TRBJ1-2 | once | TRBV11-2 | TGTGCCAGCAGCTTAGGGGCCAGTACCCTATATGGCTACACCTTC | CASSLGASTLYGYTF
TRBD1 | TRBJ2-1 | - | TRBV11-3 | TGTGCCAGCAGCTTGGGTCAGGGGGTCCCCTACAATGAGCAGTTCTTC | CASSLGQGVPYNEQFF
- | TRBJ1-6 | - | TRBV11-3 | TGTGCCAGCAGCTTGGGTCGGAATTCACCCCTCCACTTT | CASSLGRNSPLHF
- | TRBJ1-1 | - | TRBV5-5 | TGTGCCAGCAGCTCAACAGTGAACACTGAAGCTTTCTTT | CASSSTVNTEAFF
- | TRBJ2-7 | once | TRBV7-9 | TGTGCCAGCAGCCCCACCTACGAGCAGTACTTC | CASSPTYEQYF
TRBD1 | TRBJ2-7 | - | TRBV5-6 | TGTGCCAGCAGCTTGGCCTCACAGGGGGCGCGGGAGCAGTACTTC | CASSLASQGAREQYF
- | TRBJ2-4 | - | TRBV7-2 | TGTGCCAGCAGCTTCACGAGGGACAACATTCAGTACTTC | CASSFTRDNIQYF
- | TRBJ2-2 | - | TRBV5-1 | TGCGCCAGCAGCTTTGCCCGCGGACAGAACACCGGGGAGCTGTTTTTT | CASSFARGQNTGELFF
TRBD1 | TRBJ2-7 | - | TRBV7-6 | TGTGCCAGCAGCCGAACCCCCAGGGGGCGGCCCTACGAGCAGTACTTC | CASSRTPRGRPYEQYF
- | TRBJ1-4 | - | TRBV11-2 | TGTGCCAGCAGCTTAGATTATCGCAGGGTGGGTGAAAAACTGTTTTTT | CASSLDYRRVGEKLFF
- | TRBJ1-3 | - | TRBV7-6 | TGTGCCAGCAGCTTAGAAGGGGCCGCTGGAAACACCATATATTTT | CASSLEGAAGNTIYF
- | TRBJ2-7 | few | TRBV4-1 | TGCGCCAGCAGCCAAGATGAGGGGAGCTCCTACGAGCAGTACTTC | CASSQDEGSSYEQYF
- | TRBJ2-2 | - | TRBV2 | TGTGCCAGCAGTGAATTGTGGCCGAACACCGGGGAGCTGTTTTTT | CASSELWPNTGELFF
- | TRBJ2-7 | once | TRBV4-1 | TGCGCCAGCAGCCCGGTCAGGGACACCTCGTACGAGCAGTACTTC | CASSPVRDTSYEQYF